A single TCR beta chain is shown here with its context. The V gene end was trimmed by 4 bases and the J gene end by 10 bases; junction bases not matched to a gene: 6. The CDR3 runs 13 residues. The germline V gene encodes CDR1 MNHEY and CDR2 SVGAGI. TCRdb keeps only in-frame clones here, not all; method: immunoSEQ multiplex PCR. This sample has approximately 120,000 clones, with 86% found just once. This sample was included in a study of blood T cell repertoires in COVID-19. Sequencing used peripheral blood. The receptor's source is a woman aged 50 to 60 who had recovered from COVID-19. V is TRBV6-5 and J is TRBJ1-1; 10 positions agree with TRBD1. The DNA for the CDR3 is TGTGCCAGCAGTTTTGGGGACAGGGGAGGAGCTTTCTTT. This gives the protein CASSFGDRGGAFF.